This entry lists 17 T cell receptor beta chains sequenced from one sample in a study of cytomegalovirus exposure and HLA in healthy donors. The study ran its PCR with 60 Vbeta and 13 Jbeta primers. The method was immunoSEQ multiplex PCR; TCRdb's version includes in-frame clones alone and lacks a portion of them. The sample shows about 140,000 clones, roughly 82% of them seen only once. The sequenced material came from PBMCs. These receptors came from a man in his late teens or twenties in good health and CMV-seropositive.

The chain links TRBV5-6 to TRBJ1-2, with D unclear. Germline V gene data show CDR1 as SGHDT and CDR2 as YYEEEE. Trimming shortened V by 1 base and J by 8 bases, and 9 bases separated the two germline ends. The CDR3 is 12 amino acids. The CDR3 bases are TGTGCCAGCAGCTTGAACAGAGAGGGCTACACCTTC. Its translation: CASSLNREGYTF.

The rearrangement uses TRBV21-1 and TRBJ1-2. TRBV21-1 is a pseudogene segment. This CDR3 comprises 14 residues. The CDR3 sequence: CASSNDETFREGTF. The CDR3 DNA is TGTGCCAGCAGCAACGATGAGACATTCCGGGAAGGCACCTTC.

This clone was counted only a few times. This chain connects TRBV28 to TRBJ2-5; maybe TRBD2 (6 bases). The CDR3 totals 16 residues. V lost 6 bases to trimming and J lost 5 bases, with 22 bases between them. Germline CDR1 reads MDHEN; CDR2 reads SYDVKM. The CDR3, as DNA: TGTGCCAGCAGCCTCCCCTGGGGGAGGAGTTTGGAGACCCAGTACTTC. This translates into CASSLPWGRSLETQYF.

The chain couples TRBV30 to TRBJ2-7, with 7 bases aligning to TRBD1. The germline V gene has CDR1 GTSNPN and CDR2 SVGIG (reference sequence). This CDR3 has 13 residues. The junction had 8 bases not matched to a gene; V was cut back by 8 bases and J by 1 base. CDR3 amino acids: CASTQGSSYEQYF. The CDR3 region has the DNA TGTGCCAGTACACAGGGGTCTTCCTACGAGCAGTACTTC.

The sample holds a few counts of this clone. The V gene is TRBV27, the J gene TRBJ2-1; 7 bases line up with TRBD2. Unmatched junction bases numbered 6, after V lost 5 bases and J lost 2 bases. The CDR3 has 15 residues. CDR1 and CDR2 (germline): MNHEY, SMNVEV (reference sequence). The CDR3 spells CASSPWGGTYNEQFF. CDR3 nucleotides: TGTGCCAGCAGTCCATGGGGGGGGACCTACAATGAGCAGTTCTTC.

The chain combines TRBV6-5 with TRBJ2-7; D may be TRBD2 (5 bases). The ends were cut back, 0 bases at V and 6 bases at J, with 18 bases in the middle. The CDR3 extends over 16 amino acids. Germline values: CDR1 MNHEY, CDR2 SVGAGI. The DNA for the CDR3 is TGTGCCAGCAGTTACTCACACGGTCACTTCCGGGGCGAGCAGTACTTC. Translating gives CASSYSHGHFRGEQYF.

The rearrangement links TRBV5-4 to TRBJ2-3; 7 bases are a match to TRBD1. The CDR3 consists of 15 residues. V gave up 1 base and J gave up 0 bases; unmatched junction bases: 2. The germline gives CDR1 SGHNT, CDR2 YYREEE (reference sequence). As DNA, the CDR3 is TGTGCCAGCAGCTTGACAGGGGCTAGCACAGATACGCAGTATTTT. This translates into CASSLTGASTDTQYF.

The chain has TRBV6-5 and TRBJ2-1, with 9 bases lining up with TRBD2. The J segment lost 13 bases and the V segment lost 6 bases, leaving 16 bases of the junction unmatched. Germline values: CDR1 MNHEY, CDR2 SVGAGI. This CDR3 region has 15 residues. CDR3 in amino acids: CASSPGTSRTMHQFF. CDR3 nucleotide sequence: TGTGCCAGCAGCCCGGGGACTAGCAGAACTATGCACCAGTTCTTC.

The chain couples TRBV5-4 to TRBJ1-2; 9 bases agree with TRBD1. V was pared by 3 bases and J by 6 bases, with 9 bases of the junction left unmatched. Germline values: CDR1 SGHNT, CDR2 YYREEE (reference sequence). This CDR3 is 15 amino acids long. The DNA for the CDR3 is TGTGCCAGCAGCTCTATATCGGGACAGGGAAATGGCTACACCTTC. Its protein is CASSSISGQGNGYTF.

The CDR3, as DNA: TGTGCCAGCAGTTTTTCGTCCGCGCCAGATACGCAGTATTTT. This encodes CASSFSSAPDTQYF. The chain couples TRBV27 to TRBJ2-3; D gene uncertain. Germline V CDR1 and CDR2: MNHEY, SMNVEV (reference sequence). V lost 3 bases and J lost 4, with 11 bases in between. CDR3 size: 14 residues.

The V call is TRBV28, the J call TRBJ1-1; no clear D. This CDR3 is built from 15 residues. CDR1 is MDHEN and CDR2 is SYDVKM in the germline V gene. V gave up 7 bases and J gave up 3 bases, with 18 bases separating them. The CDR3 DNA reads TGTGCCAGCACGGTGCTCCCGCGGGTTGACACTGAAGCTTTCTTT. This codes for CASTVLPRVDTEAFF.

This chain connects TRBV5-1 to TRBJ1-5, with 10 nucleotides matching TRBD1. The CDR3 has 16 amino acids. With 4 bases clipped from V and 3 bases from J, the junction kept 7 bases outside the gene matches. CDR1 is SGHRS and CDR2 is YFSETQ in the germline V gene. The CDR3 DNA reads TGCGCCAGCAGCCCCGGACAGGGGGGTCCCAATCAGCCCCAGCATTTT. Translation: CASSPGQGGPNQPQHF. Looking up the rest from reference TRBV5-1 and TRBJ1-5 gives the full variable domain: KAGVTQTPRYLIKTRGQQVTLSCSPISGHRSVSWYQQTPGQGLQFLFEYFSETQRNKGNFPGRFSGRQFSNSRSEMNVSTLELGDSALYLCASSPGQGGPNQPQHFGDGTRLSIL.

The V and J genes are TRBV15 and TRBJ1-5; 9 nucleotides match TRBD1. V lost 0 bases to trimming and J lost 6 bases; unmatched junction nucleotides: 6. The length of the CDR3 is 16 residues. The germline CDR1 and CDR2 sequences are LNHNV and YYDKDF (reference sequence). CDR3 sequence (DNA): TGTGCCACCAGCAGAGACACCGGGACAGGGTCTCAGCCCCAGCATTTT. Protein: CATSRDTGTGSQPQHF.

Only a few counts were recorded for this clone. This CDR3 is CASSSDRVNTEAFF. In nucleotides, the CDR3 is TGTGCCAGCAGCTCGGACAGGGTAAACACTGAAGCTTTCTTT. V is TRBV7-8 and J is TRBJ1-1; TRBD1 aligns across 8 bases. Germline loops: CDR1 SGHVS, CDR2 FQNEAQ. This CDR3 spans 14 amino acids. V gave up 4 bases and J gave up 2 bases; unmatched junction bases: 3.

The CDR3 is CASSQDAANTEAFF. Written as DNA, the CDR3 is TGCGCCAGCAGCCAAGATGCGGCGAACACTGAAGCTTTCTTT. The rearrangement joins TRBV4-1 to TRBJ1-1, with unresolved D. CDR1 is MGHRA, CDR2 YSYEKL, per germline. Trimming stripped 0 bases from V and 1 base from J, with 6 bases between. The CDR3 loop spans 14 amino acids.

The chain employs TRBV4-1 and TRBJ2-5; 7 bases are shared with TRBD2. Per the germline V gene, CDR1 is MGHRA and CDR2 is YSYEKL. Trimming at V came to 4 bases and at J to 5 bases, leaving 10 bases not matched to a gene. CDR3 size: 15 residues. The CDR3 region is CASSPILGEGETQYF. Here the CDR3 DNA reads TGCGCCAGCAGCCCCATATTAGGGGAGGGTGAGACCCAGTACTTC.

Relative to its sample, this clone is medium-sized (0.01 to 0.1%). The V call is TRBV6-5, the J call TRBJ2-5, with 7 bases fitting TRBD1. CDR3 length: 13 amino acids. Per the germline V gene, CDR1 is MNHEY and CDR2 is SVGAGI. J gave up 2 bases and V 6 bases, and 3 bases lay outside the gene matches. The CDR3 sequence is CASSLGQQETQYF. The CDR3 nucleotides are TGTGCCAGCAGCCTGGGACAGCAAGAGACCCAGTACTTC.